This section outlines one T cell receptor beta chain sequence together with its context. The data were taken from a study of cytomegalovirus exposure and HLA in healthy donors. Libraries were prepared by immunoSEQ multiplex PCR; TCRdb keeps only in-frame clonotypes and omits some of them. The sample contains approximately 150,000 clones, around 86% of which appear only once. Trimming shortened V by 3 bases and J by 4 bases, and 29 bases separated the two germline ends. Germline V gene lookup returns CDR1 SGHRS and CDR2 YFSETQ. There are 19 residues in the CDR3. This TCR derives from a man aged 18 to 35 in good health and CMV-seropositive. The rearrangement joins TRBV5-1 to TRBJ2-7; D is possibly TRBD1 (6 bases). Sequencing was done on a sample of PBMCs. The CDR3 nucleotides are TGCGCCAGCAGCTCACGGGTACAGGGCCATCCGTTCTCTCGTTACGAGCAGTACTTC. Its translation is CASSSRVQGHPFSRYEQYF.